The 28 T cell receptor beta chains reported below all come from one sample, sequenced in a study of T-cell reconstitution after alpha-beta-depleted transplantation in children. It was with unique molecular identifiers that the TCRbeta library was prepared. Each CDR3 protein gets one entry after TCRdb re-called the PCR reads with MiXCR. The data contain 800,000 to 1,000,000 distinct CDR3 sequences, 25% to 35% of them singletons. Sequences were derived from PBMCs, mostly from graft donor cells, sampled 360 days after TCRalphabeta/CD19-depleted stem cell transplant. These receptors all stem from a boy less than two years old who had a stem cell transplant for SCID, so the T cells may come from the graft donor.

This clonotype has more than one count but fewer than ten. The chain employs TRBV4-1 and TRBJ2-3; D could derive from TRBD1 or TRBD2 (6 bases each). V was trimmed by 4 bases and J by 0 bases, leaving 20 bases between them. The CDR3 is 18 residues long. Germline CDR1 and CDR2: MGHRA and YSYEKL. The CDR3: CASSPDAGHRASTDTQYF. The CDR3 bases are TGCGCCAGCAGCCCCGATGCGGGGCACAGGGCGAGCACAGATACGCAGTATTTT.

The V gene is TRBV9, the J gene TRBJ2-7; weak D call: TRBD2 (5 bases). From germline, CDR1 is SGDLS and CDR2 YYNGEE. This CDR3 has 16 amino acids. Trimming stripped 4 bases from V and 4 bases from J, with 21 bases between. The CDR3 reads CASSPKPDGGAYEQYF. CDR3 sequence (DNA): TGTGCCAGCAGCCCAAAACCCGACGGAGGCGCTTACGAGCAGTACTTC.

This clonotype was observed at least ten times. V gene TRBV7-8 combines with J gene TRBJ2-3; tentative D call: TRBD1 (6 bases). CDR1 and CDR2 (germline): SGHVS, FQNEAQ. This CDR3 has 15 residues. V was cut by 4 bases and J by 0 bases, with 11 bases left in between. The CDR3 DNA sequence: TGTGCCAGCAGCTCCCGGGACACTAGCACAGATACGCAGTATTTT. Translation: CASSSRDTSTDTQYF.

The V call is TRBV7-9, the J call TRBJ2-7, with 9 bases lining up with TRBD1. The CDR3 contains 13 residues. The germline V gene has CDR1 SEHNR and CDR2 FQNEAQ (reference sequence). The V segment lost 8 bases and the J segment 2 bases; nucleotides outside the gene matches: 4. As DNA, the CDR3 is TGTGCCAGCGGGACAGGGTCAACCTACGAGCAGTACTTC. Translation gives CASGTGSTYEQYF. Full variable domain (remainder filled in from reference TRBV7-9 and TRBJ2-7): DTGVSQNPRHKITKRGQNVTFRCDPISEHNRLYWYRQTLGQGPEFLTYFQNEAQLEKSRLLSDRFSAERPKGSFSTLEIQRTEQGDSAMYLCASGTGSTYEQYFGPGTRLTVT.

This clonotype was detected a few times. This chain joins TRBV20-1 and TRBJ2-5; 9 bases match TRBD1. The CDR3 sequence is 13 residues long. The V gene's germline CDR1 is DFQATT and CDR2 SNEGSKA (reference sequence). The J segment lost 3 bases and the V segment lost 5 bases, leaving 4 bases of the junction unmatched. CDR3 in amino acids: CSAPGQGKETQYF. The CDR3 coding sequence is TGCAGTGCTCCCGGACAGGGGAAAGAGACCCAGTACTTC.

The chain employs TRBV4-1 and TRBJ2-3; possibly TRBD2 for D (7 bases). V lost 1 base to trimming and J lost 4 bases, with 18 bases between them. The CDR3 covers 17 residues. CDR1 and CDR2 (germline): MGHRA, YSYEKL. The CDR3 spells CASSQGQPGGISDTQYF. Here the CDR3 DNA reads TGCGCCAGCAGCCAAGGACAACCGGGGGGCATTTCAGATACGCAGTATTTT.

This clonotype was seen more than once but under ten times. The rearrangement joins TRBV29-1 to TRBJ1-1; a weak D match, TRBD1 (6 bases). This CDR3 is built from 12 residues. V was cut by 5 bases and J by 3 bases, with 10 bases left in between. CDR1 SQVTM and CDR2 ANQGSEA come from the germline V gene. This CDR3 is CSVQGLDTEAFF. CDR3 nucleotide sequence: TGCAGCGTTCAGGGGCTCGACACTGAAGCTTTCTTT. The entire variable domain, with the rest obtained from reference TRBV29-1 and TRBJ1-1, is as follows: SAVISQKPSRDICQRGTSLTIQCQVDSQVTMMFWYRQQPGQSLTLIATANQGSEATYESGFVIDKFPISRPNLTFSTLTVSNMSPEDSSIYLCSVQGLDTEAFFGQGTRLTVV.

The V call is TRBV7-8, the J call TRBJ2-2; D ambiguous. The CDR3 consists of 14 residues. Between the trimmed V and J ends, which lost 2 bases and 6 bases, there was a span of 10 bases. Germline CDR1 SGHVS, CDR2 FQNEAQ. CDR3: CASSLWGKSGELFF. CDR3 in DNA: TGTGCCAGCAGCTTATGGGGAAAATCCGGGGAGCTGTTTTTT.

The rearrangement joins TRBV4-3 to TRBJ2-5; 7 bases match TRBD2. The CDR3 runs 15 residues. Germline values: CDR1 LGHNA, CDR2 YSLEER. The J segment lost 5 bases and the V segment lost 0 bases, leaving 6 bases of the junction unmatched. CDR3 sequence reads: CASSQDRWEGETQYF. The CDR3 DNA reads TGCGCCAGCAGCCAAGACAGGTGGGAGGGGGAGACCCAGTACTTC.

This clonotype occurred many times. CDR3 bases: TGTGCCAGCAGGAGGGGAGGGGGGTACAATGAGCAGTTCTTC. Protein sequence: CASRRGGGYNEQFF. The chain couples TRBV2 to TRBJ2-1, with D perhaps matching TRBD2 (7 bases). The germline gives CDR1 SNHLY, CDR2 FYNNEI. The CDR3 covers 14 residues. V lost 6 bases to trimming and J lost 4 bases, with 13 bases between them.

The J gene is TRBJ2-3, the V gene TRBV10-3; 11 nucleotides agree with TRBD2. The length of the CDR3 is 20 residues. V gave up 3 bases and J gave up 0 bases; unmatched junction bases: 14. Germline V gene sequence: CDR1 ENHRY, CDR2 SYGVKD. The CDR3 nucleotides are TGTGCCATCAGTGATAGAACTAGCGGGGGTCCCCCAGCTAGCACAGATACGCAGTATTTT. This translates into CAISDRTSGGPPASTDTQYF.

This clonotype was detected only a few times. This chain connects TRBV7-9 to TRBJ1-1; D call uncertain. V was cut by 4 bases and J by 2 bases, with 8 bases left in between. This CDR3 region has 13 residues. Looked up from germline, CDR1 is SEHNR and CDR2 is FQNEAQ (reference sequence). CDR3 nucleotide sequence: TGTGCCAGCAGCTCTCTTTATAACACTGAAGCTTTCTTT. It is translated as CASSSLYNTEAFF.

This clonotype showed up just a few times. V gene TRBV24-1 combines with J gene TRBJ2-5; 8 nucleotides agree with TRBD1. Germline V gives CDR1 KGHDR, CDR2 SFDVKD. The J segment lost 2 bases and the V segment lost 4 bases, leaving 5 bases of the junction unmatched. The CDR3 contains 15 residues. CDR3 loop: CATSDPRQGQETQYF. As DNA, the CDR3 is TGTGCCACCAGTGACCCCCGACAGGGGCAAGAGACCCAGTACTTC.

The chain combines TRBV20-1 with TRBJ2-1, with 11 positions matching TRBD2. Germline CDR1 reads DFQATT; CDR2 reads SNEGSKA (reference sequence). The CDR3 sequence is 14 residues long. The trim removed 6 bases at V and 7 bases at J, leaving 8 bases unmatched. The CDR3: CSAARLAGSNEQFF. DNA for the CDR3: TGCAGTGCGGCTAGACTAGCGGGGTCGAATGAGCAGTTCTTC.

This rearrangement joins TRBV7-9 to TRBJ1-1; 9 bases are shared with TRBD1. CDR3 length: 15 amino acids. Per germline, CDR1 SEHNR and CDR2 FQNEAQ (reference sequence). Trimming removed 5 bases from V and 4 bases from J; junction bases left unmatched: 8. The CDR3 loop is CASSTPRGQGTEAFF. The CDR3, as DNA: TGTGCCAGCAGCACACCCAGGGGACAGGGCACTGAAGCTTTCTTT.

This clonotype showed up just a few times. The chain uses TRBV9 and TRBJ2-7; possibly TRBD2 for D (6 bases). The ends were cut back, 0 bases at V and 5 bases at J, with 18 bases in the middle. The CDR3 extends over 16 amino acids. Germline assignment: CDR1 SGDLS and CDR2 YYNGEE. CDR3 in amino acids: CASSVVPFAGGDEQYF. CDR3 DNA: TGTGCCAGCAGCGTAGTCCCGTTTGCTGGAGGGGACGAGCAGTACTTC. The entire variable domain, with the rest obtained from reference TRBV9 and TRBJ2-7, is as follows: DSGVTQTPKHLITATGQRVTLRCSPRSGDLSVYWYQQSLDQGLQFLIQYYNGEERAKGNILERFSAQQFPDLHSELNLSSLELGDSALYFCASSVVPFAGGDEQYFGPGTRLTVT.

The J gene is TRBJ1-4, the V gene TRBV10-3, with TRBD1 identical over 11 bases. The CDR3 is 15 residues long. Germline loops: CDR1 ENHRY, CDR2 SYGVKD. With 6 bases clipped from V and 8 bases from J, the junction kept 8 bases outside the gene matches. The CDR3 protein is CAISKGQGVWEKLFF. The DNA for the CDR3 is TGTGCCATCAGCAAGGGACAGGGGGTATGGGAAAAACTGTTTTTT.

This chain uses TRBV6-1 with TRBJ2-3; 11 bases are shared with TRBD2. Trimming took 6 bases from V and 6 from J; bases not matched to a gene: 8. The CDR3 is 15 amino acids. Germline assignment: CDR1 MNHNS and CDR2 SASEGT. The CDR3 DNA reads TGTGCCAGCAGCGGTCCTAGCGGGGGGTGGGATACGCAGTATTTT. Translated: CASSGPSGGWDTQYF.

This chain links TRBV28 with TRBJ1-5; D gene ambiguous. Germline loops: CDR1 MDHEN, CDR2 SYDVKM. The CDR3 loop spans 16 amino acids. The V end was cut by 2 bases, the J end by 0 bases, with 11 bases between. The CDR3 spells CASSLVTFDSNQPQHF. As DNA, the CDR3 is TGTGCCAGCAGTTTAGTGACATTCGATAGCAATCAGCCCCAGCATTTT. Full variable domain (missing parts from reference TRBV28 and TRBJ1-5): DVKVTQSSRYLVKRTGEKVFLECVQDMDHENMFWYRQDPGLGLRLIYFSYDVKMKEKGDIPEGYSVSREKKERFSLILESASTNQTSMYLCASSLVTFDSNQPQHFGDGTRLSIL.

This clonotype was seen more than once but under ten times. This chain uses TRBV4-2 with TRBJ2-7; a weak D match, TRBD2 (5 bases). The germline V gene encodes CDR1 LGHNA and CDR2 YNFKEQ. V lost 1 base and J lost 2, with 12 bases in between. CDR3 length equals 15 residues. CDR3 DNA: TGTGCCAGCAGCCAAGGGGTTTCGGGGACCTACGAGCAGTACTTC. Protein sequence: CASSQGVSGTYEQYF.

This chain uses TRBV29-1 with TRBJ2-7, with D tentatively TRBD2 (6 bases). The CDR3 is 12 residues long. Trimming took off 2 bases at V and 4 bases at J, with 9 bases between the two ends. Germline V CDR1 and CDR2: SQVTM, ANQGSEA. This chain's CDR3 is CSVEIGRYEQYF. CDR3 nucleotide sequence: TGCAGCGTTGAAATTGGGAGGTACGAGCAGTACTTC.

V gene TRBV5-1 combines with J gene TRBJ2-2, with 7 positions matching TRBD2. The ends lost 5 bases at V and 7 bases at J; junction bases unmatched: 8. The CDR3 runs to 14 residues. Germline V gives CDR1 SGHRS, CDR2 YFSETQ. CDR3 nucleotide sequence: TGCGCCAGCAGAACCCCGGCGGGAGTCGGGGAGCTGTTTTTT. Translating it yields CASRTPAGVGELFF.

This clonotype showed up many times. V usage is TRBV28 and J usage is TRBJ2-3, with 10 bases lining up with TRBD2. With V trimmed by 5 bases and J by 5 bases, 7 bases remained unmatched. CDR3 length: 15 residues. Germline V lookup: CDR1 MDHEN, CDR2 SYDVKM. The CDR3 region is CASSIRTSGRDTQYF. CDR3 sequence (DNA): TGTGCCAGCAGTATCCGGACTAGCGGTAGAGATACGCAGTATTTT.

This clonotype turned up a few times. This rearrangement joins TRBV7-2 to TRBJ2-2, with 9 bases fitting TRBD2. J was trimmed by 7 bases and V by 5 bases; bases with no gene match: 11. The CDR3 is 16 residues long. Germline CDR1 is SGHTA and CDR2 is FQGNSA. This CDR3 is CASSQWRGGLGGELFF. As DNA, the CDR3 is TGTGCCAGCAGCCAATGGCGGGGGGGCCTGGGCGGGGAGCTGTTTTTT.

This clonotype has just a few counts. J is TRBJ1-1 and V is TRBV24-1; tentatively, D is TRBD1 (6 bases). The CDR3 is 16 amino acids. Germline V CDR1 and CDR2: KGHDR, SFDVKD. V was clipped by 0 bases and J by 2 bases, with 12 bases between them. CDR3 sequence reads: CATSDLNPGVNTEAFF. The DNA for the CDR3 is TGTGCCACCAGTGATTTGAACCCAGGGGTAAACACTGAAGCTTTCTTT.

CDR3 bases: TGTGCCAGCAGCAAAGGGAGCGAGCAGTACTTC. As protein: CASSKGSEQYF. The rearrangement uses TRBV21-1 and TRBJ2-7. TRBV21-1 is labeled a pseudogene. This CDR3 region has 11 residues.

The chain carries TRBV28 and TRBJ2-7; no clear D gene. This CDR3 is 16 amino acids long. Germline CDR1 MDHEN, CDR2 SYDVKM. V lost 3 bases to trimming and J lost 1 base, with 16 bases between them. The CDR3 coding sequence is TGTGCCAGCAGTTTCTATCCCGGCGGACGATCCTACGAGCAGTACTTC. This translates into CASSFYPGGRSYEQYF.

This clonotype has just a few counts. Here the CDR3 DNA reads TGTGCCAGCAGCCCCCAGTTAGGGCTTCAGCCCCAGCATTTT. It translates to CASSPQLGLQPQHF. V is TRBV7-9 and J is TRBJ1-5; D remains ambiguous. V lost 5 bases and J lost 6, with 14 bases in between. In germline, CDR1 is SEHNR, CDR2 FQNEAQ (reference sequence). The CDR3 has 14 amino acids.